This TCR beta chain was captured by sequencing in a study of monozygotic twins with inflammatory bowel disease. From germline, CDR1 is SEHNR and CDR2 FQNEAQ (reference sequence). The CDR3 is 14 amino acids. TCRdb re-called the 5' RACE reads, yielding one record per CDR3 amino acid sequence without DNA. The specimen's table records approximately 400,000 distinct CDR3 sequences. The receptor comes from a human donor with ulcerative colitis or Crohn's disease, or a healthy co-twin of an affected twin (not recorded which). The chain joins TRBV7-9 to TRBJ2-1; lacking DNA, the TRBD2 call made by TCRdb goes unchecked. The sample taken for sequencing was blood. The CDR3 sequence is CASSTTPVTNEQFF.